These 29 T cell receptor beta chains were sequenced from one sample in a study of shared T cell receptors in the human thymus. Libraries were prepared by immunoSEQ multiplex PCR; TCRdb keeps only in-frame clonotypes and omits some of them. The sample consists of about 660,000 clones, around 87% of them appearing once. The same specimen was also included in a second study, on human thymus T cells.

Sequencing input: thymocytes. These receptor sequences come from a boy under two years old with a congenital heart defect.

The gene calls are TRBV5-6 and TRBJ2-7, with 10 bases that match TRBD2. Losses at the gene ends were 0 bases for V and 2 bases for J; bases not matched to a gene: 8. This CDR3 spans 17 amino acids. Per germline, CDR1 SGHDT and CDR2 YYEEEE. The CDR3 reads CASSLAAGGGWAYEQYF. The CDR3 DNA is TGTGCCAGCAGCTTGGCAGCGGGAGGGGGTTGGGCCTACGAGCAGTACTTC.

The chain carries TRBV10-2 and TRBJ1-2; D gene uncertain. Germline loops: CDR1 WSHSY, CDR2 SAAADI. Trimming removed 4 bases at V and 8 bases at J, with 11 bases between. The CDR3 has 12 amino acids. The CDR3, as DNA: TGCGCCAGCAGTGTTAAAGGGAGAGGCTACACCTTC. This codes for CASSVKGRGYTF.

This clone was seen once. The rearrangement uses TRBV10-3 and TRBJ1-5; D is unresolved. Germline CDR1 ENHRY, CDR2 SYGVKD. CDR3 length: 15 amino acids. Deletions cut 11 bases from V and 4 bases from J, with 21 bases between. The CDR3 is CASALAGAPNQPQHF. CDR3 nucleotide sequence: TGTGCCTCCGCTCTCGCAGGCGCCCCAAATCAGCCCCAGCATTTT.

This clone showed up just once. The chain links TRBV4-3 to TRBJ1-1; a weak D match, TRBD1 (6 bases). The V end was cut by 0 bases, the J end by 3 bases, with 17 bases between. CDR3 length: 17 residues. Germline V gene sequence: CDR1 LGHNA, CDR2 YSLEER. CDR3 DNA: TGCGCCAGCAGCCAAGATCACAGGGCTTCCGAGCACACTGAAGCTTTCTTT. Translating gives CASSQDHRASEHTEAFF.

V usage is TRBV15 and J usage is TRBJ1-2, with 7 bases that match TRBD1. The CDR3 totals 15 residues. V dropped 4 bases and J dropped 0; count of bases not matched to a gene: 5. Looked up from germline, CDR1 is LNHNV and CDR2 is YYDKDF (reference sequence). The CDR3 is CATSKNGQANYGYTF. DNA for the CDR3: TGTGCCACCAGCAAGAATGGACAGGCTAACTATGGCTACACCTTC.

The chain uses TRBV9 and TRBJ1-4; possibly TRBD1 for D (5 bases). The CDR3 loop spans 14 amino acids. The germline V and J ends were trimmed by 9 bases and 4 bases, with 16 bases remaining between them. Germline V lookup: CDR1 SGDLS, CDR2 YYNGEE. For the CDR3, the DNA is TGTGCCATTCCCGGGACGGGGGGTAATGAAAAACTGTTTTTT. Translated: CAIPGTGGNEKLFF.

The genes are TRBV5-1 and TRBJ1-1, with 10 bases fitting TRBD1. Germline loops: CDR1 SGHRS, CDR2 YFSETQ. V trimming: 0 bases; J trimming: 6 bases; junction bases outside the gene matches: 8. This CDR3 contains 16 residues. The CDR3 coding sequence is TGCGCCAGCAGCTTGGGTGACAGGGGGCCGAGGGCTGAAGCTTTCTTT. It yields the protein CASSLGDRGPRAEAFF.

The V and J genes are TRBV5-4 and TRBJ1-2; 9 bases map to TRBD1. Germline-derived CDR1 and CDR2 are SGHNT and YYREEE (reference sequence). The V and J ends lost 4 bases and 2 bases, in that order; junction bases with no gene match: 3. This CDR3 has 14 amino acids. CDR3 DNA sequence: TGTGCCAGCAGCGATGGGACAGGGAACTATGGCTACACCTTC. Its translation is CASSDGTGNYGYTF.

This clone appeared a few times. The chain has TRBV2 and TRBJ1-3; TRBD1 agrees at 8 bases. Germline V CDR1 and CDR2: SNHLY, FYNNEI. V trimming: 6 bases; J trimming: 3 bases; junction bases outside the gene matches: 10. The CDR3 covers 16 residues. As DNA, the CDR3 is TGTGCCAGCAGGGAAAGGGTGGACAGGGTTGGAAACACCATATATTTT. This sequence encodes CASRERVDRVGNTIYF. Drawing the rest from reference TRBV2 and TRBJ1-3, the complete variable domain is EPEVTQTPSHQVTQMGQEVILRCVPISNHLYFYWYRQILGQKVEFLVSFYNNEISEKSEIFDDQFSVERPDGSNFTLKIRSTKLEDSAMYFCASRERVDRVGNTIYFGEGSWLTVV.

This clone was seen a few times. Other DNA variants within this sample encode the same CDR3. The chain carries TRBV19 and TRBJ2-3; possible D gene TRBD2, 7 bases. Trimming removed 8 bases at V and 6 bases at J, with 9 bases between. This CDR3 region has 11 residues. Germline CDR1 and CDR2: LNHDA and SQIVND (reference sequence). This CDR3 is CASGRGDTQYF. The CDR3 DNA reads as TGTGCCAGTGGGAGGGGGGATACGCAGTATTTT.

CDR3 region: CASSQDSDTMNTEAFF. The CDR3 coding sequence is TGCGCCAGCAGCCAAGATTCTGACACCATGAACACTGAAGCTTTCTTT. V gene TRBV4-3 combines with J gene TRBJ1-1; D remains ambiguous. This CDR3 comprises 16 residues. V lost 0 bases and J lost 0, with 11 bases in between. Germline V gene data show CDR1 as LGHNA and CDR2 as YSLEER.

The V gene is TRBV18, the J gene TRBJ1-3; TRBD1 agrees at 10 bases. Germline loops: CDR1 KGHSH, CDR2 LQKENI. With 6 bases clipped from V and 2 bases from J, the junction kept 7 bases outside the gene matches. This CDR3 is 16 amino acids long. The CDR3 loop reads CASSHDRGQAGNTIYF. The CDR3 nucleotides read TGTGCCAGCTCCCACGACAGGGGGCAAGCTGGAAACACCATATATTTT.

Note on this clone: At the DNA level, this CDR3 is encoded by other sequences in the same sample as well. The gene calls are TRBV7-9 and TRBJ2-7; D gene unclear. The CDR3 spans 12 residues. Germline V gives CDR1 SEHNR, CDR2 FQNEAQ (reference sequence). The V end lost 1 base, the J end lost 2 bases, and 3 bases lay between the germline ends. The DNA for the CDR3 is TGTGCCAGCAGCTTAGTAACCTACGAGCAGTACTTC. As protein: CASSLVTYEQYF.

V usage is TRBV30 and J usage is TRBJ2-7; 10 nucleotides align to TRBD2. J gave up 4 bases and V 4 bases, and 10 bases lay outside the gene matches. There are 15 residues in the CDR3. Per germline, CDR1 GTSNPN and CDR2 SVGIG (reference sequence). CDR3 DNA sequence: TGTGCCTGGACAGGACTAGCGGCCGGGGGGTACGAGCAGTACTTC. The encoded protein is CAWTGLAAGGYEQYF.

The chain combines TRBV29-1 with TRBJ1-1, with 7 nucleotides matching TRBD1. The CDR3 is 16 residues long. The junction had 13 bases not matched to a gene; V was cut back by 3 bases and J by 3 bases. The germline gives CDR1 SQVTM, CDR2 ANQGSEA. The DNA for the CDR3 is TGCAGCGTTGATTGGAGGACCCAGGGGGGTGACACTGAAGCTTTCTTT. Its protein product is CSVDWRTQGGDTEAFF.

This clone was recorded a few times. The V and J genes are TRBV4-1 and TRBJ1-5; no reliable D call. Germline V gene sequence: CDR1 MGHRA, CDR2 YSYEKL. V lost 1 base and J lost 9, with 16 bases in between. The length of the CDR3 is 15 residues. The CDR3 DNA reads as TGCGCCAGCAGCCAAGTCGACACGGGAGAGTGGCCCCAGCATTTT. Translated, it gives CASSQVDTGEWPQHF.

This clone was found a few times. The chain links TRBV9 to TRBJ2-1; TRBD2 matches at 8 bases. With V trimmed by 4 bases and J by 3 bases, 12 bases remained unmatched. The CDR3 consists of 17 residues. Germline CDR1 reads SGDLS; CDR2 reads YYNGEE. CDR3 in DNA: TGTGCCAGCAGCCCTCCCACGCCAGCGGGAGTCTACAATGAGCAGTTCTTC. This codes for CASSPPTPAGVYNEQFF.

The chain couples TRBV5-6 to TRBJ2-4; 12 bases are a match to TRBD2. The CDR3 loop spans 16 amino acids. Per germline, CDR1 SGHDT and CDR2 YYEEEE. Trimming cost V 3 bases and J 2 bases; bases outside gene matches: 3. The CDR3: CASSSGLAGTKNIQYF. DNA for the CDR3: TGTGCCAGCAGCTCCGGACTAGCGGGAACCAAAAACATTCAGTACTTC.

This clone was detected only a few times. The chain carries TRBV4-1 and TRBJ2-1; 10 bases map to TRBD1. The CDR3 runs 17 residues. Germline trimming cut 2 bases from V and 5 bases from J; bases unmatched to any gene: 9. Germline V gives CDR1 MGHRA, CDR2 YSYEKL. CDR3 in DNA: TGCGCCAGCAGCCAAAATGACAGGGGGCTGTCAGACAATGAGCAGTTCTTC. Its protein is CASSQNDRGLSDNEQFF.

The rearrangement links TRBV4-1 to TRBJ2-7, with D perhaps TRBD2 (6 bases). V was cut by 0 bases and J by 6 bases, with 9 bases left in between. CDR3 size: 13 residues. Germline V gene data show CDR1 as MGHRA and CDR2 as YSYEKL. CDR3 sequence: CASSQDIGGEQYF. CDR3 in DNA: TGCGCCAGCAGCCAAGATATCGGGGGCGAGCAGTACTTC.

The rearrangement joins TRBV4-1 to TRBJ1-5, with TRBD1 matching 7 bases. Germline-derived CDR1 and CDR2 are MGHRA and YSYEKL. V dropped 1 base and J dropped 2; count of bases not matched to a gene: 5. The CDR3 contains 16 residues. This CDR3 reads CASSQGDSKGNQPQHF. CDR3 nucleotides: TGCGCCAGCAGCCAAGGGGACAGCAAGGGCAATCAGCCCCAGCATTTT.

About this clone: The junction departs from the called germline gene at one end, perhaps through a read error. The J gene is TRBJ2-3, the V gene TRBV7-7, with D possibly matching TRBD1 (6 bases). This CDR3 has 15 residues. Per the germline V gene, CDR1 is SSHAT and CDR2 is FNYEAQ (reference sequence). CDR3 in DNA: TGTGCTAGCAGCTTAGGGGGAGAGGGCACAGATACGCAGTATTTT. This codes for CASSLGGEGTDTQYF.

J is TRBJ2-7 and V is TRBV4-1; 9 bases line up with TRBD2. CDR1 and CDR2 (germline): MGHRA, YSYEKL. The CDR3 totals 16 residues. The V and J ends lost 1 base and 2 bases, in that order; junction bases with no gene match: 6. The CDR3 is CASSQVERGVTYEQYF. CDR3 sequence (DNA): TGCGCCAGCAGCCAAGTAGAGCGGGGGGTAACCTACGAGCAGTACTTC.

This chain joins TRBV6-5 and TRBJ1-1; no reliable D call. The length of the CDR3 is 13 residues. The germline gives CDR1 MNHEY, CDR2 SVGAGI. Trimming left V 6 bases short and J 1 base short, with 9 bases between. As DNA, the CDR3 is TGTGCCAGCAGAACTCCGAAGAACACTGAAGCTTTCTTT. Translating it yields CASRTPKNTEAFF.

CDR3 region: CASSLLRSNQPQHF. Here the CDR3 DNA reads TGTGCCAGCAGCTTACTCCGGAGCAATCAGCCCCAGCATTTT. J is TRBJ1-5 and V is TRBV7-9; no firm D call. The CDR3 is 14 amino acids. V gave up 2 bases and J gave up 1 base, with 6 bases separating them. The V gene's germline CDR1 is SEHNR and CDR2 FQNEAQ (reference sequence).

The CDR3 sequence: CASSEERNCNEQFF. The CDR3 DNA reads as TGCGCCAGCAGCGAGGAGCGAAATTGCAATGAGCAGTTCTTC. This rearrangement joins TRBV10-2 to TRBJ2-1; D ambiguous. The CDR3 covers 14 residues. V was clipped by 6 bases and J by 6 bases, with 15 bases between them. Germline V gene lookup returns CDR1 WSHSY and CDR2 SAAADI.

This clone has a single count. This chain links TRBV27 with TRBJ2-3, with 9 bases that match TRBD2. CDR1 and CDR2 from the germline V gene are MNHEY and SMNVEV (reference sequence). V lost 4 bases to trimming and J lost 3 bases; unmatched junction nucleotides: 8. The CDR3 length is 16 residues. The CDR3 DNA reads TGTGCCAGCAGTTCGATAGCGGGAGTTGCTACAGATACGCAGTATTTT. Translated: CASSSIAGVATDTQYF.

The chain joins TRBV10-1 to TRBJ2-3; perhaps TRBD2 as D (5 bases). CDR3 length equals 13 residues. V shed 0 bases and J shed 6 bases, with 7 bases lying between them. Per the germline V gene, CDR1 is WNHNN and CDR2 is SYGVQD (reference sequence). CDR3 loop: CASSESVADTQYF. The CDR3 nucleotides read TGCGCCAGCAGTGAGTCAGTAGCGGATACGCAGTATTTT.

The chain is built from TRBV19 and TRBJ2-3; the D gene is possibly TRBD2 (6 bases). Germline V gene sequence: CDR1 LNHDA, CDR2 SQIVND (reference sequence). This CDR3 region has 16 residues. The V gene lost 2 bases and the J gene lost 0 bases, with 12 bases spanning the gap. The CDR3 here is CASSIRGTSSTDTQYF. The CDR3 DNA is TGTGCCAGTAGTATACGGGGGACTTCTAGCACAGATACGCAGTATTTT.